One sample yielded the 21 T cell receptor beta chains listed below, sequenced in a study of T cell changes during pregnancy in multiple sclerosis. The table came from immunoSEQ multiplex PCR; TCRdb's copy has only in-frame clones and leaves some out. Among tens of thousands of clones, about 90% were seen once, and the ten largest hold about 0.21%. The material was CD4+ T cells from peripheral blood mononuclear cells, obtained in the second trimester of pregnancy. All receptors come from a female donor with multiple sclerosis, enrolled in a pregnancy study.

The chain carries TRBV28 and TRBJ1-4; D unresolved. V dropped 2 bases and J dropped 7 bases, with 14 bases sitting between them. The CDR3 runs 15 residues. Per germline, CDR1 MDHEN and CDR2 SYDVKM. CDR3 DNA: TGTGCCAGCAGTTTACCTTCTCACGCCGGTGAAAAACTGTTTTTT. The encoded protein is CASSLPSHAGEKLFF.

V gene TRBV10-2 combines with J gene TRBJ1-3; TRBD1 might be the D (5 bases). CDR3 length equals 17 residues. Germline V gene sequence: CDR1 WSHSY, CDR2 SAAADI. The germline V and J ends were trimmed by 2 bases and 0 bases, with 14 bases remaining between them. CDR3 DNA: TGCGCCAGCAGTGAGGCGGGGGACCAACTCTCTGGAAACACCATATATTTT. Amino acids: CASSEAGDQLSGNTIYF.

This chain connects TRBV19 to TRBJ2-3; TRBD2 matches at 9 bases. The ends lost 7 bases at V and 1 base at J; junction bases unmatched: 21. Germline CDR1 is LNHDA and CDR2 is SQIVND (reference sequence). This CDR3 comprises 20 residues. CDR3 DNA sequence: TGTGCCAGTAATTCCCTTAGCGGGAGAAGAGTTGAGGGGGGCACAGATACGCAGTATTTT. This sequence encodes CASNSLSGRRVEGGTDTQYF.

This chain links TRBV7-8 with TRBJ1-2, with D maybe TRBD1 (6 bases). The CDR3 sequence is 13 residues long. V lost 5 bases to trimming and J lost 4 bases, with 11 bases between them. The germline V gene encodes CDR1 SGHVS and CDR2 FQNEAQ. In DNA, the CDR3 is TGTGCCAGCAGCACCAGGGGACCCTATGGCTACACCTTC. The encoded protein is CASSTRGPYGYTF.

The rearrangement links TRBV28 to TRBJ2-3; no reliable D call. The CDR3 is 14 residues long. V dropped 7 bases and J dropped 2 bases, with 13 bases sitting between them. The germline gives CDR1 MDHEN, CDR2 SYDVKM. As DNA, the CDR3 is TGTGCCAGCACTCCTGAGGCCCTCACAGATACGCAGTATTTT. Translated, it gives CASTPEALTDTQYF.

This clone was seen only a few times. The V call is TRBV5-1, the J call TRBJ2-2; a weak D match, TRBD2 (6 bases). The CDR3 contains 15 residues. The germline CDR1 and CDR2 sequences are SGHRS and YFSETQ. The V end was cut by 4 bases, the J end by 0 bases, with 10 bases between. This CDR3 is CASSRELSNTGELFF. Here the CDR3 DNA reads TGCGCCAGCAGCCGGGAGCTCTCGAACACCGGGGAGCTGTTTTTT.

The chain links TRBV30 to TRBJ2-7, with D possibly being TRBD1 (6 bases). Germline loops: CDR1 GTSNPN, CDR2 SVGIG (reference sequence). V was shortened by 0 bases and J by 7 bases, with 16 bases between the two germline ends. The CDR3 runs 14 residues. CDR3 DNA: TGTGCCTGGAGTGTACAGGGATCGATAGGGGAGCAGTACTTC. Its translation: CAWSVQGSIGEQYF. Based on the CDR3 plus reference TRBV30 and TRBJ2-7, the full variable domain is SQTIHQWPATLVQPVGSPLSLECTVEGTSNPNLYWYRQAAGRGLQLLFYSVGIGQISSEVPQNLSASRPQDRQFILSSKKLLLSDSGFYLCAWSVQGSIGEQYFGPGTRLTVT.

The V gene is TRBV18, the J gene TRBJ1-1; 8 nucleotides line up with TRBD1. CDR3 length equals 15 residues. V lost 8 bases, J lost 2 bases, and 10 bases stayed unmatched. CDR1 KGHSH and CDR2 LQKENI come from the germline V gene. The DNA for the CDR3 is TGTGCCAGCGCAATTTCAGGGGGCCCCAACACTGAAGCTTTCTTT. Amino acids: CASAISGGPNTEAFF.

CDR3 sequence: CASSLAFSPESSYEQYF. In nucleotides, the CDR3 is TGTGCCAGCAGCTTAGCCTTTTCGCCTGAGAGCTCCTACGAGCAGTACTTC. The chain links TRBV7-9 to TRBJ2-7; D is ambiguous. The V gene's germline CDR1 is SEHNR and CDR2 FQNEAQ (reference sequence). This CDR3 has 17 amino acids. Trimming removed 0 bases at V and 0 bases at J, with 15 bases between.

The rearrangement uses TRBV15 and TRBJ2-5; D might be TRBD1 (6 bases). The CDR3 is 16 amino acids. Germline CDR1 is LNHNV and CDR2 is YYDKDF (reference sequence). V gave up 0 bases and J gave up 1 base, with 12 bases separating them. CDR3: CATSRDVQGLQETQYF. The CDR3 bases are TGTGCCACCAGCAGAGATGTGCAGGGGCTCCAAGAGACCCAGTACTTC.

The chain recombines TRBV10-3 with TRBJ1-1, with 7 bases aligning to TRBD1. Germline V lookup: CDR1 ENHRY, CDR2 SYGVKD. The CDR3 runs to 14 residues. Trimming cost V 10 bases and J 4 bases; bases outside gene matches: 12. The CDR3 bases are TGTGCCACGAACCTCGAGAACAGGGGCACTGAAGCTTTCTTT. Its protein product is CATNLENRGTEAFF.

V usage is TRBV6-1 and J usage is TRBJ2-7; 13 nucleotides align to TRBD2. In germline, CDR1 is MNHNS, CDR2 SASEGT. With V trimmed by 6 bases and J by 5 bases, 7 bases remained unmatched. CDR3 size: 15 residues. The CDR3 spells CASSAGLAGADEQYF. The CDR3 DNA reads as TGTGCCAGCAGCGCCGGACTAGCGGGAGCTGACGAGCAGTACTTC.

CDR3 loop: CASSLVEFPEAFF. The CDR3 bases are TGTGCCAGCAGCTTAGTGGAGTTCCCTGAAGCTTTCTTT. The chain joins TRBV7-9 to TRBJ1-1; unclear D gene. Deletions cut 1 base from V and 6 bases from J, with 9 bases between. This CDR3 contains 13 residues. Germline-derived CDR1 and CDR2 are SEHNR and FQNEAQ (reference sequence).

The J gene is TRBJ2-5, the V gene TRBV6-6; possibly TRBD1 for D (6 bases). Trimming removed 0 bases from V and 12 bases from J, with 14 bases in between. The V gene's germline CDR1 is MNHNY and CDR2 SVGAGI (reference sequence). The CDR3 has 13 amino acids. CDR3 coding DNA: TGTGCCAGCAGTTACTCGATTCCGACAGGAAAGTACTTC. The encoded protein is CASSYSIPTGKYF.

The CDR3, as DNA: TGTGCCAGCAGCGCCGCCTCAGGGGGCACTGAAGCTTTCTTT. It translates to CASSAASGGTEAFF. The J gene is TRBJ1-1, the V gene TRBV9; TRBD1 matches at 7 bases. This CDR3 has 14 amino acids. The J segment lost 4 bases and the V segment lost 3 bases, leaving 6 bases of the junction unmatched. Per the germline V gene, CDR1 is SGDLS and CDR2 is YYNGEE.

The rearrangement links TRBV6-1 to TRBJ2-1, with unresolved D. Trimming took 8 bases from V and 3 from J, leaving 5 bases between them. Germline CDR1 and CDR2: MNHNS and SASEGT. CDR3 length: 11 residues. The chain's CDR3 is CASPLYNEQFF. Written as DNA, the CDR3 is TGTGCCAGCCCACTCTACAATGAGCAGTTCTTC.

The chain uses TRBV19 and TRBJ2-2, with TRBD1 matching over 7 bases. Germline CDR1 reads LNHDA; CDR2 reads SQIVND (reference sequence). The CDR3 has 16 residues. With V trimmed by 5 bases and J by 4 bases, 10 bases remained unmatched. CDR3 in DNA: TGTGCCAGTAGTCCCGGGACAGCTAGGCCCACCGGGGAGCTGTTTTTT. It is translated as CASSPGTARPTGELFF.

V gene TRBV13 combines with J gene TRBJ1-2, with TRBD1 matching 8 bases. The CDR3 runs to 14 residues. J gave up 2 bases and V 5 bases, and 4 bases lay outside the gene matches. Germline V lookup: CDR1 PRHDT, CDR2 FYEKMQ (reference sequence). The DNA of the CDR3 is TGTGCCAGCAGCGCCGGACAGGGCAACTATGGCTACACCTTC. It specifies CASSAGQGNYGYTF.

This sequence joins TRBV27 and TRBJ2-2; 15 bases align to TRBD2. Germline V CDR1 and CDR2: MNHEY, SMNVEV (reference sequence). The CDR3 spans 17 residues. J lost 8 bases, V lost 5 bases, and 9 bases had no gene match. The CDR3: CASSPGLAGGPTGELFF. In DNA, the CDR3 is TGTGCCAGCAGTCCTGGACTAGCGGGAGGGCCAACTGGGGAGCTGTTTTTT.

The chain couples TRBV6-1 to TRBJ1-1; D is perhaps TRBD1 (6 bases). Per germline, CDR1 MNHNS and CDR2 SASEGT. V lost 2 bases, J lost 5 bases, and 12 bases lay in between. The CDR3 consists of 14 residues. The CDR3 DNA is TGTGCCAGCAGTGAAAACAGGGTAGGGACTGAAGCTTTCTTT. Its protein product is CASSENRVGTEAFF.

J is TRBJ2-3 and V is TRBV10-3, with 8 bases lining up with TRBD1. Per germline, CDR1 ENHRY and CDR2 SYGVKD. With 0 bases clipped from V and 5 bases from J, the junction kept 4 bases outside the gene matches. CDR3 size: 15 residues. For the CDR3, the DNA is TGTGCCATCAGTGAGTCGCAGGGGGCAGTAGATACGCAGTATTTT. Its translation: CAISESQGAVDTQYF.